A selection of T cell receptor beta chains follows, all from one sample in a study of cytomegalovirus exposure and HLA in healthy donors. Sequenced by immunoSEQ multiplex PCR; TCRdb stores in-frame clones only, minus some. The data contain some 180,000 clones, about 83% of them singletons. The sample consisted of PBMCs. The origin of the receptors is a female donor in good health and CMV-seronegative. The CDR3 runs from the conserved cysteine through the conserved F or W. The D gene is left open where the match is weak. Rows give clone size only sometimes, using once, few, many, or a class for an expanded clone.

V	D	size	J	DNA	CDR3
TRBV11-2	TRBD2	.	TRBJ2-2	TGTGCCAGCAGCCGCCTAGGGCTAGCGGGCACCGGGGAGCTGTTTTTT	CASSRLGLAGTGELFF
TRBV19	.	.	TRBJ1-4	TGTGCCAGTAGTAACAGGGAAAGGGAAAAACTGTTTTTT	CASSNREREKLFF
TRBV11-1	TRBD1	once	TRBJ1-2	TGTGCCAGCAGCTTCCCTTTGAAAGGGGGCTCGTTTGACTATGGCTACACCTTC	CASSFPLKGGSFDYGYTF
TRBV30	.	.	TRBJ2-7	TGTGCCTGGAGAGAGGACAAACCCTACGAGCAGTACTTC	CAWREDKPYEQYF
TRBV4-3	TRBD2	.	TRBJ2-2	TGCGCCAGCAGCCAAGTAGCTGTCGGACTAGCGGACTTTCACACCGGGGAGCTGTTTTTT	CASSQVAVGLADFHTGELFF
TRBV4-3	.	few	TRBJ1-4	TGCGCCAGCAGCCAAAGCGACAGACCGGCAACTAATGAAAAACTGTTTTTT	CASSQSDRPATNEKLFF
TRBV9	TRBD1	once	TRBJ1-1	TGTGCCAGCAGCGTAAGGCCTCAGGGGGACACTGAAGCTTTCTTT	CASSVRPQGDTEAFF
TRBV2	TRBD1	.	TRBJ1-4	TGTGCCAGCAGCCGGACAGGGGGCGAAGAAAAACTGTTTTTT	CASSRTGGEEKLFF
TRBV15	TRBD2	.	TRBJ2-5	TGTGCCACCAGCAGTGGACTAGCGGGAAGAGGGCAAGAGACCCAGTACTTC	CATSSGLAGRGQETQYF
TRBV7-8	.	.	TRBJ1-5	TGTGCCAGCACCGAGGCAGGGGCCATCAATCAGCCCCAGCATTTT	CASTEAGAINQPQHF
TRBV5-1	TRBD2	.	TRBJ2-7	TGCGCCAGCAGCTTGGCTAGCGGGAGATCCTACGAGCAGTACTTC	CASSLASGRSYEQYF
TRBV9	.	.	TRBJ2-1	TGTGCCAGCGGTGAAGGGGGGACTACCTACAATGAGCAGTTCTTC	CASGEGGTTYNEQFF
TRBV7-9	.	.	TRBJ2-7	TGTGCCAGCAGCCAAGAACCAGGGGCCTACGAGCAGTACTTC	CASSQEPGAYEQYF
TRBV11-3	.	.	TRBJ1-4	TGTGCCAGCAGCTCACTGACAGGACTTAATGAAAAACTGTTTTTT	CASSSLTGLNEKLFF
TRBV9	.	.	TRBJ2-4	TGTGCCAGCAGTCAGGGAAACATTCAGTACTTC	CASSQGNIQYF
TRBV5-1	.	.	TRBJ1-1	TGCGCCAGCAGCTTGCAACAGGGAATGAACACTGAAGCTTTCTTT	CASSLQQGMNTEAFF
TRBV28	.	.	TRBJ1-6	TGTGCCAGCAGAATAACCGGGCCCCTCCACTTT	CASRITGPLHF
TRBV9	TRBD2	.	TRBJ2-7	TGTGCCAGCAGCCCAACTAGCGGGAACTCCTACGAGCAGTACTTC	CASSPTSGNSYEQYF
TRBV12-5	TRBD1	.	TRBJ1-1	TGTGCTAGTGGCCCCGGCGGACAGGGGAGCAGAACTGAAGCTTTCTTT	CASGPGGQGSRTEAFF
TRBV6-1	.	.	TRBJ1-2	TGTGCCAGCAGATCAACAGTTAGGGGGTATGGCTACACCTTC	CASRSTVRGYGYTF
TRBV20-1	.	.	TRBJ2-7	TGCAGTGCTCAAACTAACTACGAGCAGTACTTC	CSAQTNYEQYF
TRBV30	.	.	TRBJ1-3	TGTGCCTGGAGTGTATCCCCCTCCTCTGGAAACACCATATATTTT	CAWSVSPSSGNTIYF
TRBV7-2	.	.	TRBJ2-2	TGTGCCAGCAGCTTAGGGGCGCTAAGGCCCGGGGAGCTGTTTTTT	CASSLGALRPGELFF
TRBV9	TRBD2	.	TRBJ2-7	TGTGCCAGCAGCGTAGCGGGGGGGCCTTCCTACGAGCAGTACTTC	CASSVAGGPSYEQYF
TRBV2	.	few	TRBJ2-1	TGTGCCAGGCGACTTCCCCCCTCCAATGAGCAGTTCTTC	CARRLPPSNEQFF
TRBV7-8	.	.	TRBJ2-1	TGTGCCAGCATGAGCGGAGACAATGAGCAGCTCTTC	CASMSGDNEQLF
TRBV6-5	TRBD1	.	TRBJ1-1	TGTGCCAGCAGCACAGGGGCTGGAGCTTTCTTT	CASSTGAGAFF
TRBV27	.	.	TRBJ2-2	TGTGCCAGCAACGGGGGTAGGAACACCGGGGAGCTGTTTTTT	CASNGGRNTGELFF
TRBV6-1	.	.	TRBJ2-3	TGTGCCAGCAGTGATCGGGGGTCCCTTAGCACAGATACGCAGTATTTT	CASSDRGSLSTDTQYF
TRBV6-1	.	.	TRBJ1-2	TGTGCCAGCAGTGAACTCAGGGAAAGTGGCTACACCTTC	CASSELRESGYTF
TRBV6-5	.	once	TRBJ2-7	TGTGCCAGCAGGAGAGCGGGCAGCTCCTACGAGCAGTACTTC	CASRRAGSSYEQYF
TRBV15	.	.	TRBJ2-7	TGTGCCACCAGCAGAAACGTTGACAGCTCCTACGAGCAGTACTTC	CATSRNVDSSYEQYF
TRBV21-1	.	.	TRBJ1-1	TGTGCCAGCAGCAAAGGCCGTGGGGGCCTGAACACTGAAGCTTTCTTT	CASSKGRGGLNTEAFF
TRBV29-1	.	.	TRBJ2-7	TGCAGCGTCAAGAGACAGGCGGACGAGCAGTACTTC	CSVKRQADEQYF
TRBV29-1	.	.	TRBJ2-1	TGCAGCGTTGAAGGGGCCCATGAGCAGTTCTTC	CSVEGAHEQFF
TRBV2	TRBD1	few	TRBJ2-1	TGTGCCAGCAGTGAGGACAGGAGCTCCTACAATGAGCAGTTCTTC	CASSEDRSSYNEQFF
TRBV2	.	few	TRBJ1-1	TGTGCCAGTCCCGGACAGCTGAACACTGAAGCTTTCTTT	CASPGQLNTEAFF
TRBV9	.	.	TRBJ1-2	TGTGCCAGCAGCGTCGGGGGAGCGAACTATGGCTACACCTTC	CASSVGGANYGYTF
TRBV2	.	.	TRBJ2-3	TGTGCCAGCAGTGAAGTTCTCAGGACAGATACGCAGTATTTT	CASSEVLRTDTQYF
TRBV7-6	TRBD2	.	TRBJ2-7	TGTGCCAGCAGCCCCGACGGGGGGCTAGCGGGGGGCTCCTACGAGCAGTACTTC	CASSPDGGLAGGSYEQYF
TRBV29-1	TRBD1	once	TRBJ2-2	TGCAGCGTTTTAAAGGGGGACAGGGGGGTCACCGGGGAGCTGTTTTTT	CSVLKGDRGVTGELFF
TRBV4-1	.	once	TRBJ1-5	TGCGCCAGCAGCCAAGATCCCGCAGTGGAGCCCCAGCATTTT	CASSQDPAVEPQHF
TRBV2	.	few	TRBJ1-2	TGTGCCAGCAGTGGGGCAGGGGCTAACTATGGCTACACCTTC	CASSGAGANYGYTF
TRBV27	TRBD1	.	TRBJ1-5	TGTGCCAGCAGTTTACAGGGGGCGAATCAGCCCCAGCATTTT	CASSLQGANQPQHF
TRBV19	TRBD1	.	TRBJ1-2	TGTGCCAGTAGTGCGGGGACAGGGGGCGGCTATGGCTACACCTTC	CASSAGTGGGYGYTF
TRBV29-1	.	.	TRBJ1-3	TGCAGCGTTACAGGGAACCCTGGAAACACCATATATTTT	CSVTGNPGNTIYF
TRBV19	TRBD1	.	TRBJ2-3	TGTGCCAGTAGTAATCGACAGGGGTTAGATACGCAGTATTTT	CASSNRQGLDTQYF
TRBV29-1	.	.	TRBJ1-1	TGCAGCGTGGGGGGGTTGGACACTGAAGCTTTCTTT	CSVGGLDTEAFF
TRBV4-1	.	.	TRBJ1-3	TGCGCCAGCAGCCAAGGTCGGGACTCTGGAAACACCATATATTTT	CASSQGRDSGNTIYF
TRBV4-2	TRBD1	.	TRBJ2-7	TGTGCCAGCAGCCACATAGCGAGACGGGACAGGGACGAGCAGTACTTC	CASSHIARRDRDEQYF